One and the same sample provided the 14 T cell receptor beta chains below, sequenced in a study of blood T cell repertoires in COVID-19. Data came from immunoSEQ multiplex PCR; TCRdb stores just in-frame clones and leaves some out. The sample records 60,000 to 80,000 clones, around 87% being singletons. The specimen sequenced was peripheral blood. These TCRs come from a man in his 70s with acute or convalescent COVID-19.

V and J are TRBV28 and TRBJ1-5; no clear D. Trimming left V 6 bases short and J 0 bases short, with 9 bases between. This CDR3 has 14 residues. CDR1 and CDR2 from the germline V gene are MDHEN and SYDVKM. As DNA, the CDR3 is TGTGCCAGCAGCAACAGTAATAGCAATCAGCCCCAGCATTTT. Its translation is CASSNSNSNQPQHF.

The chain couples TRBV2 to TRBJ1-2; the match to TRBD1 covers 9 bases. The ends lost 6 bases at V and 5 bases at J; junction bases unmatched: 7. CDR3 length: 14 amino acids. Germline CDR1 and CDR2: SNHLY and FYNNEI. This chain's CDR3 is CASRTQGARYGYTF. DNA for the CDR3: TGTGCCAGCAGGACACAGGGGGCGCGGTATGGCTACACCTTC.

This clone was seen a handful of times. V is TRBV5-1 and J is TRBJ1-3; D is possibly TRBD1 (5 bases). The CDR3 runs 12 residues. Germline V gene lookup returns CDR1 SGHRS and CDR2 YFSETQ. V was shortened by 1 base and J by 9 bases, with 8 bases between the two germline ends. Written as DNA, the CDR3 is TGCGCCAGCAGCTTGCTGGGGGGCACCATATATTTT. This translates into CASSLLGGTIYF.

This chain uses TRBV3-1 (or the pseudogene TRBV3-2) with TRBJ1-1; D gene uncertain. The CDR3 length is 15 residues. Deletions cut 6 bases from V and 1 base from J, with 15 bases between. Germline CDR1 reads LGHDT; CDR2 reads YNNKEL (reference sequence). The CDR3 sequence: CASRRGLGENTEAFF. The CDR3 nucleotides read TGTGCCAGCAGACGCGGACTAGGAGAGAACACTGAAGCTTTCTTT.

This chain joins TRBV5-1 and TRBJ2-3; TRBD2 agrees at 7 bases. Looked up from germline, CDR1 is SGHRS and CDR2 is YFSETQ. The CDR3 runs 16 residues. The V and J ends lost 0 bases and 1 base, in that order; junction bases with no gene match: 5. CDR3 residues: CASSLGGLGGTDTQYF. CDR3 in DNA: TGCGCCAGCAGCTTGGGCGGACTAGGTGGCACAGATACGCAGTATTTT.

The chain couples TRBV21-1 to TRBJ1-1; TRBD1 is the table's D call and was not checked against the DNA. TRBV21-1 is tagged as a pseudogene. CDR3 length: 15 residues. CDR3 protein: CASSYRDAKNTEAFF. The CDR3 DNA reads TGTGCCAGCAGCTACAGGGACGCTAAGAACACTGAAGCTTTCTTT.

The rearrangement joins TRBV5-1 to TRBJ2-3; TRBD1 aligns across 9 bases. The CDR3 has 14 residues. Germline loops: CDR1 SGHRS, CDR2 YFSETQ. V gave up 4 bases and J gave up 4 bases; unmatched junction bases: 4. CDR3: CASSITGGPDTQYF. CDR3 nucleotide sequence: TGCGCCAGCAGCATAACAGGGGGCCCAGATACGCAGTATTTT.

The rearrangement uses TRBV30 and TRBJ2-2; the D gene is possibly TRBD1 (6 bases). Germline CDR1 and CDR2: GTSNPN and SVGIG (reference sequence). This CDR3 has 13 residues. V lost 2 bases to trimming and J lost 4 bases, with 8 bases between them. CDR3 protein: CAWSSRGTGELFF. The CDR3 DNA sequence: TGTGCCTGGAGTAGCAGGGGCACCGGGGAGCTGTTTTTT.

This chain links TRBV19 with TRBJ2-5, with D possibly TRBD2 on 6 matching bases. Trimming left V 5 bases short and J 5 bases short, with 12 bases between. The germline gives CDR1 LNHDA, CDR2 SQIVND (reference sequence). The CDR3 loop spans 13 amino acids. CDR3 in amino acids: CASSRSGWETQYF. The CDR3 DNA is TGTGCCAGTAGTCGAAGCGGGTGGGAGACCCAGTACTTC.

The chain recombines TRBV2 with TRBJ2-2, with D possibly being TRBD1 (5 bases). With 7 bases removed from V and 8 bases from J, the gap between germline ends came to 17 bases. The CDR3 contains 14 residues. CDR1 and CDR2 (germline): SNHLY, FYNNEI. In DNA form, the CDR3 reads TGTGCCAGCACCTTAGACAGCTCGGGTGGGGAGCTGTTTTTT. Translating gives CASTLDSSGGELFF.

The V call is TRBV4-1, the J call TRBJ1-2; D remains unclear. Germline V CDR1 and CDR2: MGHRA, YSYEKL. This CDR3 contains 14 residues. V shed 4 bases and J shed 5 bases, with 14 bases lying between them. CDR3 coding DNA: TGCGCCAGCAGCCGCGAACAGCCCCTATATGGCTACACCTTC. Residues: CASSREQPLYGYTF.

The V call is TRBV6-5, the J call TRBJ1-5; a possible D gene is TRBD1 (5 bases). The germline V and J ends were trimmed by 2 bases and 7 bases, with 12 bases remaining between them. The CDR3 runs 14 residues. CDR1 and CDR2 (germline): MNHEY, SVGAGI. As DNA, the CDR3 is TGTGCCAGCAGTTACAGGGGAGGAATGCAGCCCCAGCATTTT. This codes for CASSYRGGMQPQHF.

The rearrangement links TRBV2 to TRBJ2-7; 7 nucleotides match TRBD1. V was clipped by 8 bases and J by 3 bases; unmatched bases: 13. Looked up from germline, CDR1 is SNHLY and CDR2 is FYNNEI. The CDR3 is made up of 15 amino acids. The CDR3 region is CASVSGPGQSYEQYF. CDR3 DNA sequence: TGTGCCAGCGTCTCAGGACCGGGACAGAGCTACGAGCAGTACTTC.

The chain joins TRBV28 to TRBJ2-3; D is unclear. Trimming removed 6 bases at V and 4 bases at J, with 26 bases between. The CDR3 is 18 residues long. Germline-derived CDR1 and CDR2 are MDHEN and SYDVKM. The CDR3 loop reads CASSPVALAAYTSDTQYF. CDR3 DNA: TGTGCCAGCAGCCCCGTCGCCCTGGCGGCCTATACCTCAGATACGCAGTATTTT.